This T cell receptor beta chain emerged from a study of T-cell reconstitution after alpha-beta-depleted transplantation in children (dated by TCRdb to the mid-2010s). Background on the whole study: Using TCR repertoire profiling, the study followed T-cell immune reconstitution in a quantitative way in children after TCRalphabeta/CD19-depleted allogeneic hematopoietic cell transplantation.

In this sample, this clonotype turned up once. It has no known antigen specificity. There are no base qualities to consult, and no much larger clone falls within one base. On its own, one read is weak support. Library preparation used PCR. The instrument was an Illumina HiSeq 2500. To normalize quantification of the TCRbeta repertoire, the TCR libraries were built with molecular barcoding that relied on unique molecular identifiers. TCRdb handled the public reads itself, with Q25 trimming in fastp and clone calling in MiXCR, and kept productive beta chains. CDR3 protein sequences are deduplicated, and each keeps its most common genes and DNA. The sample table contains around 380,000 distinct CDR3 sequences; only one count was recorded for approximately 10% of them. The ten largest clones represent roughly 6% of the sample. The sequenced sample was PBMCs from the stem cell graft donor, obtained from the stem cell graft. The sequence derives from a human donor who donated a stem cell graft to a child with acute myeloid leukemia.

The CDR3 here reads CASSEGGGALDQYF. The nucleotide sequence is given as TGTGCCAGCAGTGAAGGTGGGGGGGCCCTCGACCAGTACTTC. The chain couples TRBV2 to TRBJ2-4; TRBD2 is perhaps the D gene, given 7 matching bases. Taken from the germline V gene, the CDR1 and CDR2 loops are SNHLY and FYNNEI. The cysteine opens and the phenylalanine closes a CDR3 of 14 amino acids. The sequence is cut down to CDR3 DNA, 42 bases in frame from base 1. V is reduced by 1 base and J by 13 bases, leaving a spacing of 17 bases between them.